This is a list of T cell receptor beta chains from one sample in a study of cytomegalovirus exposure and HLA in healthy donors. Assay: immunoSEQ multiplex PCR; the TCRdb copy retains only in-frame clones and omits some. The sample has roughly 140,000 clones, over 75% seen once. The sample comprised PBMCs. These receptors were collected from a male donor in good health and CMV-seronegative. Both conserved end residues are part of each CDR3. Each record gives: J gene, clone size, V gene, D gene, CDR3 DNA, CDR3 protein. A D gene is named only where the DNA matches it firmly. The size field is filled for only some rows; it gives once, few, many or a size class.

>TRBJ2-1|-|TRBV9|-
TGTGCCAGCAGCGTAGGGCCAGGGCGCAATGAGCAGTTCTTC
CASSVGPGRNEQFF
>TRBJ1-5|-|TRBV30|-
TGTGCCTGGAATGCAGGGGTGGATAGCAATCAGCCCCAGCATTTT
CAWNAGVDSNQPQHF
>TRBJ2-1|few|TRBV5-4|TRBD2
TGTGCCAGCAGCCCAGGACTAGCGGGCTACAATGAGCAGTTCTTC
CASSPGLAGYNEQFF
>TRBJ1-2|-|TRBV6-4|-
TGTGCCAGCAGTGAACAGCCGGGGGGCCACTATGGCTACACCTTC
CASSEQPGGHYGYTF
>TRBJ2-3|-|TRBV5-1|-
TGCGCCAGCAGCCCATCCGCGATTGCCACAGATACGCAGTATTTT
CASSPSAIATDTQYF
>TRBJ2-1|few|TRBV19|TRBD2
TGTGCCAGTAGTTGGGGGAGGGGAATTAATGAGCAGTTCTTC
CASSWGRGINEQFF
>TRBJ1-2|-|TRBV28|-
TGTGCCAGCAGGCTCGACAGCATCGGGGGCTACACCTTC
CASRLDSIGGYTF
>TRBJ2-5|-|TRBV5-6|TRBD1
TGTGCCAGCAGCTATTGGACAGGGTGGGAAGAGACCCAGTACTTC
CASSYWTGWEETQYF
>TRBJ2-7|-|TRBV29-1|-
TGCAGCGCAAATGGACACTCCTACGAGCAGTACTTC
CSANGHSYEQYF
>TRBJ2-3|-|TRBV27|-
TGTGCCAGCAGTTCTGAAGCGGATACGCAGTATTTT
CASSSEADTQYF
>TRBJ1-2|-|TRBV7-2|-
TGTGCCAGCAGCTTAGCCGCTCGGACAGAACTCAACTATGGCTACACCTTC
CASSLAARTELNYGYTF
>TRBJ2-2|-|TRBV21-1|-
TGTGCCAGCAGCCCGCGACTAACCCCAGAGCCTGACACCGGGGAGCTGTTTTTT
CASSPRLTPEPDTGELFF
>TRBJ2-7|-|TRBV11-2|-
TGTGCCAGCAGCTTAGTATCAGGGCTCTCCTACGAGCAGTACTTC
CASSLVSGLSYEQYF
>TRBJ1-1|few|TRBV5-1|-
TGCGCCAGCAGGAGATTTTTGGACACTCGCGTTCCATTGGACACGGGGGGCACTGAAGCTTTCTTT
CASRRFLDTRVPLDTGGTEAFF
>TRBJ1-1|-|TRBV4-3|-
TGCGCCAGCAGCCAAGAATGGCCAGAATACACTGAAGCTTTCTTT
CASSQEWPEYTEAFF
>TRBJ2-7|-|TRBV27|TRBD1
TGTGCCAGCAGTTTAGCCGGGACAGGAGACTACGAGCAGTACTTC
CASSLAGTGDYEQYF
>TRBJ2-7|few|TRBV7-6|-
TGTGCCAGCAGCTTATCCGAGGGGGTGGGCTACGAGCAGTACTTC
CASSLSEGVGYEQYF
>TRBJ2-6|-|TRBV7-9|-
TGTGCCAGCAGCCCCGACTTACTTGACCTAACTGGGGCCAACGTCCTGACTTTC
CASSPDLLDLTGANVLTF
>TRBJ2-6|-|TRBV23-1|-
TGCGCCAGCAGTCATAGATCTGGGGCCAACGTCCTGACTTTC
CASSHRSGANVLTF
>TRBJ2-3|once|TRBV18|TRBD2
TGTGCCACCTTTACCGGGACTAGCGGGAGGCCCTCTAGCACAGATACGCAGTATTTT
CATFTGTSGRPSSTDTQYF
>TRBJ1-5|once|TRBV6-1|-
TGTGCCAGCAGTGACTTAATGGTTTGGGAGAGCAATCAGCCCCAGCATTTT
CASSDLMVWESNQPQHF
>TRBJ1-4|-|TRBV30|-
TGTGCCTGGAGAATAGGGGCTAATGAAAAACTGTTTTTT
CAWRIGANEKLFF